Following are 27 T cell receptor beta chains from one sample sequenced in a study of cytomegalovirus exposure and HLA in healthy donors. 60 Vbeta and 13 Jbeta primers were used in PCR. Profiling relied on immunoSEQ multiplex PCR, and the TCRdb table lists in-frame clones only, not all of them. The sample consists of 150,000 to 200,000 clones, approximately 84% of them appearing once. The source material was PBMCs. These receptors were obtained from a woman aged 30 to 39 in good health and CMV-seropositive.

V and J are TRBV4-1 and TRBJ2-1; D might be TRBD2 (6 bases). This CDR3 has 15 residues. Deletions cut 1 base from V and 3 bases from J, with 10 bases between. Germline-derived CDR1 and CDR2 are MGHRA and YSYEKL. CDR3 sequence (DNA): TGCGCCAGCAGCCAAGTGCACGGGAGCTACAATGAGCAGTTCTTC. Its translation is CASSQVHGSYNEQFF.

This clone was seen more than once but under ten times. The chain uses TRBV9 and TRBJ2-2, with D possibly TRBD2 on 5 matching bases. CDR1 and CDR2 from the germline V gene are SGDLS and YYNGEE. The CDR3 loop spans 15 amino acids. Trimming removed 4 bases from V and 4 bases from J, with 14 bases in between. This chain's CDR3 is CASSLDSPGTGELFF. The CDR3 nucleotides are TGTGCCAGCAGCTTGGACTCCCCGGGCACCGGGGAGCTGTTTTTT.

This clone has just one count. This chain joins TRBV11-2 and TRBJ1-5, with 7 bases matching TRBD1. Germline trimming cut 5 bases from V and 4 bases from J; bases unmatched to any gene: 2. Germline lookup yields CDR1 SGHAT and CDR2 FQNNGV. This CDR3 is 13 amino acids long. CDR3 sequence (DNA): TGTGCCAGCAGCGGGACAGCAAATCAGCCCCAGCATTTT. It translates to CASSGTANQPQHF.

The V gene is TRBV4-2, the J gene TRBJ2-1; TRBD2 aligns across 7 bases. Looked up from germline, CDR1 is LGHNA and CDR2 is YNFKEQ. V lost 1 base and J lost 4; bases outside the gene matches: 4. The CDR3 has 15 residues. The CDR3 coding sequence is TGTGCCAGCAGCCAAGGAAGCGGGAAGTACAATGAGCAGTTCTTC. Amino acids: CASSQGSGKYNEQFF.

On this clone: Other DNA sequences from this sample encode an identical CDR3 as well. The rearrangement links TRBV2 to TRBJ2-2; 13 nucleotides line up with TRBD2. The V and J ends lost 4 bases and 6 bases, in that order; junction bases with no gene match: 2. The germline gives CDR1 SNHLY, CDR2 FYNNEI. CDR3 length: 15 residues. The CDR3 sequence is CASSGLAGGSGELFF. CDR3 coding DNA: TGTGCCAGCAGTGGACTAGCGGGAGGATCCGGGGAGCTGTTTTTT. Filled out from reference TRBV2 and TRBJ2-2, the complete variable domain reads EPEVTQTPSHQVTQMGQEVILRCVPISNHLYFYWYRQILGQKVEFLVSFYNNEISEKSEIFDDQFSVERPDGSNFTLKIRSTKLEDSAMYFCASSGLAGGSGELFFGEGSRLTVL.

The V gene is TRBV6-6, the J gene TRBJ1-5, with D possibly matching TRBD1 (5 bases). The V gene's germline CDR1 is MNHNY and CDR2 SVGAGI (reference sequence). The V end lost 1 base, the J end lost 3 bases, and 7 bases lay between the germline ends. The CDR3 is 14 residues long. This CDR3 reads CASSYYGANQPQHF. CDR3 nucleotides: TGTGCCAGCAGTTACTATGGGGCCAATCAGCCCCAGCATTTT.

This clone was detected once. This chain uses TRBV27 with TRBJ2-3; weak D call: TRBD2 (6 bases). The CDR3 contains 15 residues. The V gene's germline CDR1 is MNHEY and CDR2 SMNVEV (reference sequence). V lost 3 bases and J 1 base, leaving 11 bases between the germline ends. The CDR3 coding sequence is TGTGCCAGCAGTTTTGGCGGGGCTGGCACAGATACGCAGTATTTT. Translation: CASSFGGAGTDTQYF.

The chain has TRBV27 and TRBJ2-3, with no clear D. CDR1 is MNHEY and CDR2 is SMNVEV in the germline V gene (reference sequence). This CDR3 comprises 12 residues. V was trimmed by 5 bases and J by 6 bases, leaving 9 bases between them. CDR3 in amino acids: CASSPYLDTQYF. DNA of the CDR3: TGTGCCAGCAGTCCGTACTTGGATACGCAGTATTTT.

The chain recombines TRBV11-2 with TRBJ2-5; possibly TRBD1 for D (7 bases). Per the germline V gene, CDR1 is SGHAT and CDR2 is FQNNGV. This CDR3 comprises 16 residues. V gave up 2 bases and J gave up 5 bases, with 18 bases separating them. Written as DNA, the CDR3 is TGTGCCAGCAGCTTACATCAGGGGGACTTTGGGGAGACCCAGTACTTC. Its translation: CASSLHQGDFGETQYF.

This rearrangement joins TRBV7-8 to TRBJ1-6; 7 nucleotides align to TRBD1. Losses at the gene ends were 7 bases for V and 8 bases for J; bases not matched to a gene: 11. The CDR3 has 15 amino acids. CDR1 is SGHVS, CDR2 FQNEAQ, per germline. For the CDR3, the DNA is TGTGCCAGCACACCGAGGGGGCATCAGGATTCACCCCTCCACTTT. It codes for CASTPRGHQDSPLHF.

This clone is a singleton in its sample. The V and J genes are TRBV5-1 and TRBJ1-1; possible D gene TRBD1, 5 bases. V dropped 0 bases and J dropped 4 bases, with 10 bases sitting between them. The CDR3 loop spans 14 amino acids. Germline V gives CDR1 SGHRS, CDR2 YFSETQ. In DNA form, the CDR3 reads TGCGCCAGCAGCTTGGGTGGGGGGGTCACTGAAGCTTTCTTT. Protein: CASSLGGGVTEAFF.

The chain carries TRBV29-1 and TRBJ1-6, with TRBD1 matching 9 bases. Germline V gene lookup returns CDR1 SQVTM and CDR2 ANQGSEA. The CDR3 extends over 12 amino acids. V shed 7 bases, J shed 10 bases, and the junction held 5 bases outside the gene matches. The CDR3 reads CSAGTGRSPLHF. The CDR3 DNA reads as TGCAGCGCCGGGACAGGGAGATCACCCCTCCACTTT. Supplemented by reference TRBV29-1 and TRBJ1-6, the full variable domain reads SAVISQKPSRDICQRGTSLTIQCQVDSQVTMMFWYRQQPGQSLTLIATANQGSEATYESGFVIDKFPISRPNLTFSTLTVSNMSPEDSSIYLCSAGTGRSPLHFGNGTRLTVT.

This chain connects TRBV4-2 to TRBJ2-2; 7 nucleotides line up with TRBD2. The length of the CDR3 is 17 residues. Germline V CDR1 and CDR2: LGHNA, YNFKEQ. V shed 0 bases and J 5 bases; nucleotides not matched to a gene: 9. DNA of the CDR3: TGTGCCAGCAGCCAAGATCTGGATAGCGGGTTTACCGGGGAGCTGTTTTTT. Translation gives CASSQDLDSGFTGELFF.

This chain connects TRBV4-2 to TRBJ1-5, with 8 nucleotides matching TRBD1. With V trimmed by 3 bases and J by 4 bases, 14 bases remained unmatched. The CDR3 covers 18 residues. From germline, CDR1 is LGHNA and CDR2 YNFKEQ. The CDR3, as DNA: TGTGCCAGCAGCCAGGACACGGGGTCCCGGACAGGGAATCAGCCCCAGCATTTT. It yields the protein CASSQDTGSRTGNQPQHF.

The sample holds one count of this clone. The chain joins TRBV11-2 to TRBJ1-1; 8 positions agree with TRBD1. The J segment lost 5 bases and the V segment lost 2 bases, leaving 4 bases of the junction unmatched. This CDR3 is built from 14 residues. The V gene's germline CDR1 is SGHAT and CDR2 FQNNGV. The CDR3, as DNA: TGTGCCAGCAGCTTAACGACAGGGGCAACTGAAGCTTTCTTT. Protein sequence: CASSLTTGATEAFF.

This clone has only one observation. CDR3 protein: CATSRGLETEEKLFF. The CDR3, as DNA: TGTGCCACCAGCAGAGGATTGGAGACAGAAGAAAAACTGTTTTTT. This chain joins TRBV15 and TRBJ1-4, with D possibly matching TRBD1 (5 bases). In germline, CDR1 is LNHNV, CDR2 YYDKDF (reference sequence). The CDR3 spans 15 residues. V lost 1 base and J lost 8, with 14 bases in between.

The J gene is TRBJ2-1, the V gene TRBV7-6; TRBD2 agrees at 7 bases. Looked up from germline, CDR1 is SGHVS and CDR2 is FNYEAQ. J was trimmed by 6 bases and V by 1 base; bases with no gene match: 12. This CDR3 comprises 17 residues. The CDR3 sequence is CASSLGGGWERGNEQFF. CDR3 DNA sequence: TGTGCCAGCAGCTTAGGGGGGGGGTGGGAAAGGGGCAATGAGCAGTTCTTC.

CDR3 nucleotide sequence: TGTGCCAGCAGTGAATGGGACATGAACACTGAAGCTTTCTTT. It encodes CASSEWDMNTEAFF. The chain couples TRBV6-1 to TRBJ1-1; TRBD1 is a possible D gene (6 bases). Germline CDR1 and CDR2: MNHNS and SASEGT. Trimming left V 2 bases short and J 0 bases short, with 7 bases between. There are 14 residues in the CDR3.

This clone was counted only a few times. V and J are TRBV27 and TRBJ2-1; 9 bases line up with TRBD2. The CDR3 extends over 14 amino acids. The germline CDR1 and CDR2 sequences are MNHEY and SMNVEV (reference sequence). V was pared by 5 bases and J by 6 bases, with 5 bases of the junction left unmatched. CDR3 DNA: TGTGCCAGCAGTATAGCGGGAGTCGTCAATGAGCAGTTCTTC. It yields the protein CASSIAGVVNEQFF.

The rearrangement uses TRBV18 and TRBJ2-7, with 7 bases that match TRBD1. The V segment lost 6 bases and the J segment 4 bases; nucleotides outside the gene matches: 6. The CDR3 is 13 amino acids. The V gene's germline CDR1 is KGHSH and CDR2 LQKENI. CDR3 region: CASSPPTGYEQYF. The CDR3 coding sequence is TGTGCCAGCTCCCCGCCGACAGGGTACGAGCAGTACTTC.

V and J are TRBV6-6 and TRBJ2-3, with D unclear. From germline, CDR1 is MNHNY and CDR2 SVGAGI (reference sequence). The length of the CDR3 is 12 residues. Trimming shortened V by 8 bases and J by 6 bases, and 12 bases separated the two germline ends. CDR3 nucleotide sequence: TGTGCCAGCCGAGCCCTCGCGGATACGCAGTATTTT. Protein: CASRALADTQYF.

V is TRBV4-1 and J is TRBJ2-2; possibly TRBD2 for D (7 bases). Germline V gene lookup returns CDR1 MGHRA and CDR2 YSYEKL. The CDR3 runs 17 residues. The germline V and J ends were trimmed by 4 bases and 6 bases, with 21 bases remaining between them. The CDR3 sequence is CASSPLGSGGASGELFF. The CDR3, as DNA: TGCGCCAGCAGCCCCTTGGGGTCGGGGGGCGCGTCCGGGGAGCTGTTTTTT.

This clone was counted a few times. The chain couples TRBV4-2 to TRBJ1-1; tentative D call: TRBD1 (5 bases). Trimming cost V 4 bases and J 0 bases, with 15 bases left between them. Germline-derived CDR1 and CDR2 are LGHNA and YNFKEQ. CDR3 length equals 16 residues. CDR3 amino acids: CASSRRDGGLNTEAFF. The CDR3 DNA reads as TGTGCCAGCAGCCGCCGTGACGGGGGTTTGAACACTGAAGCTTTCTTT.

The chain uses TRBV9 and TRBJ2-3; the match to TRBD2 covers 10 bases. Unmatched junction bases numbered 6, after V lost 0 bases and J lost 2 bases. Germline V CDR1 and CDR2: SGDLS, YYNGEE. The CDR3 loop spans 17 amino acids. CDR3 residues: CASSVAEGLAVTDTQYF. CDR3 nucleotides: TGTGCCAGCAGCGTAGCCGAAGGACTAGCGGTCACAGATACGCAGTATTTT. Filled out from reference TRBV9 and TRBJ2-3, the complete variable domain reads DSGVTQTPKHLITATGQRVTLRCSPRSGDLSVYWYQQSLDQGLQFLIQYYNGEERAKGNILERFSAQQFPDLHSELNLSSLELGDSALYFCASSVAEGLAVTDTQYFGPGTRLTVL.

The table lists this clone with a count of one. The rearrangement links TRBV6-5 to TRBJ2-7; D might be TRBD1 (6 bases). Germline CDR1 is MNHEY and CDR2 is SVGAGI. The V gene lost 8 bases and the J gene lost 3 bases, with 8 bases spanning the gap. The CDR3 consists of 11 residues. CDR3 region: CASLGGYEQYF. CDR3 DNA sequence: TGTGCCAGCTTAGGGGGCTACGAGCAGTACTTC.

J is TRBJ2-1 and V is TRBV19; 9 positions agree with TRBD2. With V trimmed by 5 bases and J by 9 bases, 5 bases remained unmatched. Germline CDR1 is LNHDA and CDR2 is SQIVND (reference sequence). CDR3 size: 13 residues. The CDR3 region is CASSRTSASEQFF. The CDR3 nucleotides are TGTGCCAGTAGTCGGACTAGCGCGAGTGAGCAGTTCTTC.

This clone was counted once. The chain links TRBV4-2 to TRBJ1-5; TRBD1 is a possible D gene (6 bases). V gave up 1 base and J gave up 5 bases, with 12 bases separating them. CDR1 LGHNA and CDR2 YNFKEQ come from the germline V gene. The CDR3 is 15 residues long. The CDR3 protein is CASSQGNRAHQPQHF. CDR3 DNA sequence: TGTGCCAGCAGCCAAGGAAACAGGGCGCATCAGCCCCAGCATTTT.